These T cell receptor beta chains were read from a single sample in a study of monozygotic twins with inflammatory bowel disease. TCRdb derives one entry per CDR3 protein from the 5' RACE reads, leaving out DNA. Recorded for this sample: roughly 100,000 distinct CDR3 sequences. Sequencing was carried out using blood. These receptor sequences come from a human donor with ulcerative colitis or Crohn's disease, or a healthy co-twin of an affected twin (not recorded which). The CDR3 runs from the conserved cysteine through the conserved F or W.

v_gene,j_gene,CDR3aa
TRBV5-1,TRBJ2-7,CASSLTRVARFYEQYF
TRBV5-6,TRBJ1-5,CASSLWWGGNQPQHF
TRBV19,TRBJ2-7,CASSFWTGAYEQYF
TRBV7-2,TRBJ1-6,CASSSGVGVSPLHF
TRBV6-2/TRBV6-3,TRBJ2-7,CASSYSPGLSYEQYF
TRBV20-1,TRBJ2-2,CSASSGRAHGELFF
TRBV20-1,TRBJ2-1,CSARRGGRSNNEQFF
TRBV28,TRBJ2-1,CASTTRQGVGNEQFF
TRBV7-9,TRBJ2-5,CASSLESSLTQYF
TRBV7-2,TRBJ2-2,CASRDSPGELFF
TRBV29-1,TRBJ2-3,CSVGTSGDTQYF
TRBV12-3/TRBV12-4,TRBJ1-1,CASSLRRMIAEAFF
TRBV27,TRBJ2-7,CASGSETAALGGYYEQYF
TRBV20-1,TRBJ2-7,CSARINLRYEQYF
TRBV7-9,TRBJ2-7,CASSLGQGGSYEQYF
TRBV20-1,TRBJ1-3,CSAANFGNTIYF
TRBV5-4,TRBJ2-1,CASSLGGGAGGRGYEQFF
TRBV21-1,TRBJ1-5,CASSNYRGGQPQHF
TRBV28,TRBJ1-5,CASRPGGVRQPQHF
TRBV20-1,TRBJ2-1,CSAPRTSGSWGGEQFF
TRBV7-2,TRBJ2-4,CASSPRDLKNIQYF
TRBV12-3/TRBV12-4,TRBJ1-6,CASSFLSDRSAYNSPLHF